This T cell receptor (beta chain) was identified during a study of shared clonotypes between healthy human individuals. This CDR3 has 13 residues. With V trimmed by 7 bases and J by 5 bases, 3 bases remained unmatched. Germline CDR1 is SGHNT and CDR2 is YENEEA. Generated by immunoSEQ multiplex PCR, the TCRdb table keeps only in-frame clones and is missing some. The sample includes around 2.1 million clones, 90% to 96% of them seen just once. Material: naive CD4+ T cells sorted from blood. Subset meaning: CD45RA+ positively selected. This receptor was identified in a man younger than 30 in good health. The J gene is TRBJ2-2, the V gene TRBV11-3; 8 nucleotides agree with TRBD1. DNA of the CDR3: TGTGCCAGCACAGGGGGCGGGACCGGGGAGCTGTTTTTT. Translated, it gives CASTGGGTGELFF. Full variable domain (remainder filled in from reference TRBV11-3 and TRBJ2-2): EAGVVQSPRYKIIEKKQPVAFWCNPISGHNTLYWYLQNLGQGPELLIRYENEEAVDDSQLPKDRFSAERLKGVDSTLKIQPAELGDSAVYLCASTGGGTGELFFGEGSRLTVL.